These T cell receptor beta chains were read from a single sample in a study of blood T cells in healthy people across ages. A single record per CDR3 protein comes from TCRdb applying MiXCR to the 5' RACE reads. Of under 1 million distinct CDR3 sequences in the sample, under 45% were seen once. Specimen: blood. The origin of the receptors is a man aged 55 to 69 in good health. The CDR3 runs from the conserved cysteine through the conserved F or W. A D gene is named only where the DNA matches it firmly. A clone size is listed for some rows: how often the clone was seen (once, few, many), or a class if it is expanded.

J gene: TRBJ2-7; V gene: TRBV18; clone size: few; D gene: -; CDR3 protein: CASSPTGNEQYF; CDR3 DNA: TGTGCCAGCAGCCCTACAGGAAACGAGCAGTACTTC
J gene: TRBJ2-5; V gene: TRBV18; clone size: few; D gene: -; CDR3 protein: CASSPPAQSETQYF; CDR3 DNA: TGTGCCAGCTCACCACCGGCTCAGTCGGAGACCCAGTACTTC
J gene: TRBJ2-5; V gene: TRBV20-1; clone size: -; D gene: TRBD2; CDR3 protein: CSASGLATQETQYF; CDR3 DNA: TGCAGTGCTTCAGGACTAGCGACACAAGAGACCCAGTACTTC
J gene: TRBJ2-2; V gene: TRBV7-2; clone size: -; D gene: -; CDR3 protein: CASSLGQTTGELFF; CDR3 DNA: TGTGCCAGCAGCTTAGGACAGACCACCGGGGAGCTGTTTTTT
J gene: TRBJ2-3; V gene: TRBV5-6; clone size: few; D gene: TRBD2; CDR3 protein: CASSFQGTSPDTQYF; CDR3 DNA: TGTGCCAGCAGCTTCCAAGGGACTAGCCCAGATACGCAGTATTTT
J gene: TRBJ2-1; V gene: TRBV16; clone size: many; D gene: -; CDR3 protein: CASSRGGAYNEQFF; CDR3 DNA: TGTGCCAGCAGTCGTGGGGGGGCTTACAATGAGCAGTTCTTC
J gene: TRBJ2-1; V gene: TRBV29-1; clone size: -; D gene: -; CDR3 protein: CSVGRLQETQFF; CDR3 DNA: TGCAGCGTTGGCAGACTCCAAGAGACCCAGTTCTTC
J gene: TRBJ2-2; V gene: TRBV29-1; clone size: -; D gene: -; CDR3 protein: CSVVAHAGVDTGELFF; CDR3 DNA: TGCAGCGTTGTTGCCCATGCAGGGGTAGACACCGGGGAGCTGTTTTTT
J gene: TRBJ2-7; V gene: TRBV6-6; clone size: -; D gene: -; CDR3 protein: CASSTLGGVSTYEQYF; CDR3 DNA: TGTGCCAGCAGTACCCTCGGCGGGGTTTCGACCTACGAGCAGTACTTC
J gene: TRBJ1-5; V gene: TRBV20-1; clone size: once; D gene: TRBD1; CDR3 protein: CSAGTGANQPQHF; CDR3 DNA: TGCAGTGCTGGGACAGGGGCTAATCAGCCCCAGCATTTT
J gene: TRBJ2-5; V gene: TRBV5-6; clone size: -; D gene: -; CDR3 protein: CASQLDTGETQYF; CDR3 DNA: TGTGCCAGCCAGCTTGATACAGGGGAGACCCAGTACTTC
J gene: TRBJ1-1; V gene: TRBV5-6; clone size: once; D gene: -; CDR3 protein: CASSLFPEGAFF; CDR3 DNA: TGTGCCAGCAGCTTGTTTCCCGAGGGGGCTTTCTTT
J gene: TRBJ2-2; V gene: TRBV6-6; clone size: -; D gene: -; CDR3 protein: CASSYSRGSGELFF; CDR3 DNA: TGTGCCAGCAGTTACTCGAGGGGTTCCGGGGAGCTGTTTTTT
J gene: TRBJ1-1; V gene: TRBV6-6; clone size: few; D gene: -; CDR3 protein: CASSPGGAHAFF; CDR3 DNA: TGTGCCAGCTCCCCCGGGGGGGCCCACGCTTTCTTT
J gene: TRBJ2-3; V gene: TRBV5-1; clone size: many; D gene: TRBD2; CDR3 protein: CASSPAGSRTDTQYF; CDR3 DNA: TGCGCCAGCAGCCCAGCGGGGTCCCGCACAGATACGCAGTATTTT
J gene: TRBJ1-5; V gene: TRBV20-1; clone size: once; D gene: -; CDR3 protein: CSATSTVNQPQHF; CDR3 DNA: TGCAGTGCCACGAGCACGGTCAATCAGCCCCAGCATTTT
J gene: TRBJ1-2; V gene: TRBV29-1; clone size: few; D gene: TRBD1; CDR3 protein: CSVEGTGGGDYGYTF; CDR3 DNA: TGCAGCGTTGAAGGGACAGGGGGCGGTGACTATGGCTACACCTTC
J gene: TRBJ2-7; V gene: TRBV3-1; clone size: few; D gene: -; CDR3 protein: CASSQSTASYEQYF; CDR3 DNA: TGTGCCAGCAGCCAATCCACAGCCTCCTACGAGCAGTACTTC